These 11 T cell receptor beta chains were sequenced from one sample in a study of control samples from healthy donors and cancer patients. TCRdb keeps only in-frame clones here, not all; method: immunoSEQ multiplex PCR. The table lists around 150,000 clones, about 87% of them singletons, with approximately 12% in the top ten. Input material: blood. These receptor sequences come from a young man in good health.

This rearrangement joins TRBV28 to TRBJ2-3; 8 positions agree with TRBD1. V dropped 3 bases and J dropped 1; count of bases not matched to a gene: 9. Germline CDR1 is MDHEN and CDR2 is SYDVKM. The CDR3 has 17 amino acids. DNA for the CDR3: TGTGCCAGCAGTTTCCTTACTGCGGGACAGGGCACAGATACGCAGTATTTT. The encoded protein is CASSFLTAGQGTDTQYF.

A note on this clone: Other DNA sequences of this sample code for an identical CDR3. The CDR3 here is CASSLDGTHNEKLFF. The CDR3 DNA reads TGCGCCAGCAGCTTGGACGGGACACATAATGAAAAACTGTTTTTT. The V gene is TRBV5-1, the J gene TRBJ1-4; weak D call: TRBD1 (6 bases). Looked up from germline, CDR1 is SGHRS and CDR2 is YFSETQ. CDR3 size: 15 residues. Trimming pared 0 bases from V and 4 bases from J, leaving 10 bases between.

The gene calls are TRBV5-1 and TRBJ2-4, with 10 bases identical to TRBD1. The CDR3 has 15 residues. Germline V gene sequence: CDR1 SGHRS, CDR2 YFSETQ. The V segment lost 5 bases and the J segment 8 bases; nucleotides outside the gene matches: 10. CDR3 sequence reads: CASSHGTGEVDIQYF. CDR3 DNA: TGCGCCAGCAGTCACGGGACAGGGGAGGTAGACATTCAGTACTTC.

The CDR3 here is CASSSGTGNNYGYTF. CDR3 DNA sequence: TGCGCCAGCAGCTCTGGGACAGGCAATAACTATGGCTACACCTTC. The chain has TRBV5-1 and TRBJ1-2, with 8 positions matching TRBD1. The V and J ends lost 3 bases and 1 base, in that order; junction bases with no gene match: 5. Per the germline V gene, CDR1 is SGHRS and CDR2 is YFSETQ. This CDR3 comprises 15 residues. The full variable domain, rest sourced from reference TRBV5-1 and TRBJ1-2, is KAGVTQTPRYLIKTRGQQVTLSCSPISGHRSVSWYQQTPGQGLQFLFEYFSETQRNKGNFPGRFSGRQFSNSRSEMNVSTLELGDSALYLCASSSGTGNNYGYTFGSGTRLTVV.

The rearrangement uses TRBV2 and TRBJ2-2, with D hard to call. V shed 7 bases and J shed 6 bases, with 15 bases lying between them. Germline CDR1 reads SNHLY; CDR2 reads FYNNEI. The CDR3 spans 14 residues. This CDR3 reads CASIRAQASGELFF. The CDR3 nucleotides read TGTGCCAGCATTAGGGCACAAGCATCCGGGGAGCTGTTTTTT. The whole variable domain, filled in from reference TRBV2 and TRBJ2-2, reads EPEVTQTPSHQVTQMGQEVILRCVPISNHLYFYWYRQILGQKVEFLVSFYNNEISEKSEIFDDQFSVERPDGSNFTLKIRSTKLEDSAMYFCASIRAQASGELFFGEGSRLTVL.

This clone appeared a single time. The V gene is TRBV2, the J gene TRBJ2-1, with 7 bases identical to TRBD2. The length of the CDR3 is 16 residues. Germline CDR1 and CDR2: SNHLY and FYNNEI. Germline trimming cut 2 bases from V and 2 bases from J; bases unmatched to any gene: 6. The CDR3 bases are TGTGCCAGCAGTGAATCGAGACTAGCCCCCTACAATGAGCAGTTCTTC. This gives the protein CASSESRLAPYNEQFF.

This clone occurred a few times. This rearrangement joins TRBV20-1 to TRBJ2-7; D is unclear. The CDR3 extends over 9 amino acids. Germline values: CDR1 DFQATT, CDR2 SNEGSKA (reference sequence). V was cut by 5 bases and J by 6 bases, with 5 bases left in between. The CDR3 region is CSAGIEQYF. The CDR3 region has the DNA TGCAGTGCTGGGATCGAGCAGTACTTC.

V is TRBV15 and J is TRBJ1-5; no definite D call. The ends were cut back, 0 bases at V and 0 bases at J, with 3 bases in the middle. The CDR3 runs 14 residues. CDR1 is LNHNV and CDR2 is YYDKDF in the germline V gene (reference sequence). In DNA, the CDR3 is TGTGCCACCAGCAGAGATCCTAGCAATCAGCCCCAGCATTTT. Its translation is CATSRDPSNQPQHF.

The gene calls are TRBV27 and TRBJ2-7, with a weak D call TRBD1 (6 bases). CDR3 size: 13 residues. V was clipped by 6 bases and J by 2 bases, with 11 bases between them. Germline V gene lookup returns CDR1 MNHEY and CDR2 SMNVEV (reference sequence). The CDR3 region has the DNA TGTGCCAGCAGGAAGACAGGAACCTACGAGCAGTACTTC. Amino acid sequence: CASRKTGTYEQYF.

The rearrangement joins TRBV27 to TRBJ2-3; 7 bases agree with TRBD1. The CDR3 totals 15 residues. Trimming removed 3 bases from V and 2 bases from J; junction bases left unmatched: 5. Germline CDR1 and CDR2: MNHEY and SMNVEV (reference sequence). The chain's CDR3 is CASSFVTGNTDTQYF. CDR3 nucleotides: TGTGCCAGCAGTTTCGTGACAGGGAACACAGATACGCAGTATTTT.

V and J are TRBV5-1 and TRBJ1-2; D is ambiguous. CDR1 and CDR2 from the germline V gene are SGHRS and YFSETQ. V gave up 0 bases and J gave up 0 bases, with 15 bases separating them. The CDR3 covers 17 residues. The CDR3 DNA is TGCGCCAGCAGCTTGGGTCACGAGGGTTTAGCTAACTATGGCTACACCTTC. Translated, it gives CASSLGHEGLANYGYTF.